This TCR beta chain was sequenced in a study of blood T cell repertoires in COVID-19. Study context: In each case, the material was cDNA or gDNA derived from T cells, B-cell-depleted T cells, or PBMCs.

The CDR3 loop spans 13 amino acids. V shed 5 bases and J shed 4 bases, with 11 bases lying between them. Original analysis: Nucleated cell number was recorded as an estimate derived from reference gene primer amplification. Produced via immunoSEQ multiplex PCR; TCRdb's table is partial and in-frame only. Clone size and V and J calls were adopted from that table, with D and trimming inferred from the DNA. The sample holds approximately 200,000 clones, 86% seen once. V gene TRBV12-3 or TRBV12-4 combines with J gene TRBJ2-5; the D gene is possibly TRBD2 (5 bases). The source material was PBMCs or T cells enriched from blood (not recorded which). This TCR was sampled from a woman in her 30s who had recovered from COVID-19. Here the CDR3 DNA reads TGTGCCAGCAGTCTCGGACGGGGAGAGACCCAGTACTTC. Translating gives CASSLGRGETQYF.